The TCR beta chain described here comes from a study of T cell responses to AZD1222 COVID-19 vaccine. Deletions cut 8 bases from V and 0 bases from J, with 10 bases between. Per the germline V gene, CDR1 is SQVTM and CDR2 is ANQGSEA. The CDR3 is 12 residues long. Remarks on this clone: What it recognizes is unknown.

The assay was immunoSEQ multiplex PCR, and TCRdb's table has in-frame clones only and misses some. The top ten clones hold roughly 1.5% of a sample with over 150,000 clones, approximately 94% of them seen once. General observations from the study: Spike-specific TCR breadth and depth went up after people got two AZD1222 doses.

The sequence came from an adult who received the AZD1222 COVID-19 vaccine. The chain has TRBV29-1 and TRBJ1-1; TRBD1 might be the D (6 bases). The source material was peripheral blood, sampled 28 days after the second AZD1222 dose. CDR3 in DNA: TGCAGCTGGTCAGGGGTGAACACTGAAGCTTTCTTT. Residues: CSWSGVNTEAFF. The full variable domain, in which reference TRBV29-1 and TRBJ1-1 provide the parts outside the CDR3, is SAVISQKPSRDICQRGTSLTIQCQVDSQVTMMFWYRQQPGQSLTLIATANQGSEATYESGFVIDKFPISRPNLTFSTLTVSNMSPEDSSIYLCSWSGVNTEAFFGQGTRLTVV.